The sequence of this TCR beta chain was determined in a study of graft-versus-host responses after intestinal transplantation. About the study: Transplants given to recipients were multivisceral, liver-intestinal, or isolated intestinal. Anti-thymocyte globulin induction preceded two to four years of tacrolimus and steroid maintenance in all recipients.

Study-wide points: Detection of GvH clones occurred in recipient marrow, and some had their first appearance in ileum or blood. Association was observed between peak circulating GvH clone levels and early post-transplant HvG declines.

Turning to this clone: What it recognizes is unknown.

Trimming shortened V by 6 bases and J by 1 base, and 12 bases separated the two germline ends. The germline V gene has CDR1 MNHNS and CDR2 SASEGT. The CDR3 length is 14 residues. Profiling relied on immunoSEQ multiplex PCR, and the TCRdb table lists in-frame clones only, not all of them. The data contain over 65,000 clones, more than 85% of them singletons. The sample consisted of unstimulated CD8+ T cells sorted from spleen or lymph node cells, taken before transplant. This sequence joins TRBV6-1 and TRBJ1-1; D call uncertain. The sequence derives from a human donor who was the organ donor for an intestinal transplant. The CDR3 DNA sequence: TGTGCCAGCAGAGAAAGTCCAGGGAACACTGAAGCTTTCTTT. Translated, it gives CASRESPGNTEAFF.